The 32 T cell receptor beta chains reported below all come from one sample, sequenced in a study of blood T cell repertoires in COVID-19. The protocol was immunoSEQ multiplex PCR, while the TCRdb copy is restricted to in-frame clones and leaves out a portion. The sample holds 130,000 to 150,000 clones; 75% to 90% are singletons and the top ten take roughly 3%. Source material: peripheral blood. The receptors derive from a woman in her sixties or seventies with active COVID-19.

The chain employs TRBV3-1 (or the pseudogene TRBV3-2) and TRBJ2-5; D remains unclear. In germline, CDR1 is LGHDT, CDR2 YNNKEL (reference sequence). This CDR3 contains 12 residues. Trimming left V 4 bases short and J 4 bases short, with 7 bases between. The CDR3 region is CASSPQLETQYF. The CDR3, as DNA: TGTGCCAGCAGCCCCCAGTTAGAGACCCAGTACTTC.

V and J are TRBV4-1 and TRBJ2-1; 8 bases map to TRBD2. The ends lost 4 bases at V and 3 bases at J; junction bases unmatched: 8. CDR3 length: 16 residues. The germline V gene encodes CDR1 MGHRA and CDR2 YSYEKL. This CDR3 reads CASSPLRGVLYNEQFF. DNA of the CDR3: TGCGCCAGCAGCCCTCTGCGGGGGGTTCTCTACAATGAGCAGTTCTTC.

The J gene is TRBJ2-7, the V gene TRBV28; D not resolved. Per the germline V gene, CDR1 is MDHEN and CDR2 is SYDVKM. V was trimmed by 5 bases and J by 5 bases, leaving 7 bases between them. CDR3 length equals 11 residues. The CDR3 region is CASSPRDEQYF. CDR3 bases: TGTGCCAGCAGTCCTCGGGACGAGCAGTACTTC.

This clone was detected only once. The V gene is TRBV7-2, the J gene TRBJ1-4; D unresolved. Germline CDR1 SGHTA, CDR2 FQGNSA. V lost 5 bases and J lost 4, with 11 bases in between. The CDR3 is 14 amino acids. CDR3 nucleotides: TGTGCCAGCAGCCCCCCGGGGTTTAATGAAAAACTGTTTTTT. Amino acid sequence: CASSPPGFNEKLFF. The complete variable domain, with remaining parts taken from reference TRBV7-2 and TRBJ1-4, reads GAGVSQSPSNKVTEKGKDVELRCDPISGHTALYWYRQSLGQGLEFLIYFQGNSAPDKSGLPSDRFSAERTGGSVSTLTIQRTQQEDSAVYLCASSPPGFNEKLFFGSGTQLSVL.

The genes are TRBV28 and TRBJ1-2, with 11 bases lining up with TRBD1. The V gene end was trimmed by 1 base and the J gene end by 6 bases; junction bases not matched to a gene: 4. This CDR3 is 15 amino acids long. The germline V gene has CDR1 MDHEN and CDR2 SYDVKM. CDR3 in amino acids: CASSLFRTGGHGYTF. CDR3 DNA: TGTGCCAGCAGTTTATTTCGGACAGGGGGCCATGGCTACACCTTC.

The gene calls are TRBV23-1 and TRBJ1-1, with D possibly TRBD1 on 5 matching bases. TRBV23-1 is an ORF, with its function uncertain. V lost 8 bases, J lost 0 bases, and 10 bases lay in between. The CDR3 loop spans 13 amino acids. The CDR3 nucleotides are TGCGCCAGCTGGGGCGTTATGAACACTGAAGCTTTCTTT. Amino acid sequence: CASWGVMNTEAFF.

The chain carries TRBV6-5 and TRBJ1-5; D perhaps matches TRBD1 (5 bases). This CDR3 has 13 residues. Germline CDR1 MNHEY, CDR2 SVGAGI. Trimming cost V 6 bases and J 3 bases, with 9 bases left between them. The CDR3 DNA is TGTGCCAGCAGCAGGGTGGACAATCAGCCCCAGCATTTT. As protein: CASSRVDNQPQHF.

The rearrangement joins TRBV18 to TRBJ1-4, with 8 bases identical to TRBD1. The germline gives CDR1 KGHSH, CDR2 LQKENI. This CDR3 region has 16 residues. With V trimmed by 6 bases and J by 7 bases, 13 bases remained unmatched. This CDR3 is CASSPWGQGAPEKLFF. In nucleotides, the CDR3 is TGTGCCAGCTCCCCATGGGGGCAGGGGGCGCCTGAAAAACTGTTTTTT. Full variable domain (outside the CDR3, taken from reference TRBV18 and TRBJ1-4): NAGVMQNPRHLVRRRGQEARLRCSPMKGHSHVYWYRQLPEEGLKFMVYLQKENIIDESGMPKERFSAEFPKEGPSILRIQQVVRGDSAAYFCASSPWGQGAPEKLFFGSGTQLSVL.

The CDR3 sequence is CASSARQEGGELFF. In nucleotides, the CDR3 is TGTGCCAGTAGTGCCCGACAGGAAGGCGGGGAGCTGTTTTTT. This chain links TRBV19 with TRBJ2-2, with D perhaps TRBD1 (6 bases). V was shortened by 5 bases and J by 7 bases, with 14 bases between the two germline ends. Germline V gives CDR1 LNHDA, CDR2 SQIVND (reference sequence). The CDR3 spans 14 residues.

The chain uses TRBV6-6 and TRBJ2-7; perhaps TRBD1 as D (6 bases). The CDR3 totals 13 residues. Trimming took 5 bases from V and 7 from J, leaving 15 bases between them. Germline assignment: CDR1 MNHNY and CDR2 SVGAGI (reference sequence). Here the CDR3 reads CASSAQGRREQYF. CDR3 nucleotide sequence: TGTGCCAGCAGTGCACAGGGAAGAAGGGAGCAGTACTTC.

The V call is TRBV9, the J call TRBJ2-2, with a tentative D call TRBD1 (5 bases). Germline V CDR1 and CDR2: SGDLS, YYNGEE. This CDR3 spans 16 amino acids. Between the trimmed V and J ends, which lost 1 base and 4 bases, there was a span of 14 bases. The chain's CDR3 is CASSVHSRGSTGELFF. The CDR3 DNA follows: TGTGCCAGCAGCGTACATAGTAGGGGCAGCACCGGGGAGCTGTTTTTT.

This clone is a singleton in its sample. The chain uses TRBV28 and TRBJ2-1, with 10 bases that match TRBD2. V trimming: 4 bases; J trimming: 7 bases; junction bases outside the gene matches: 4. The length of the CDR3 is 14 residues. Germline V gene data show CDR1 as MDHEN and CDR2 as SYDVKM. The CDR3 DNA reads as TGTGCCAGCAGTTCGATGACTAGCGGGAATGAGCAGTTCTTC. Protein: CASSSMTSGNEQFF.

J is TRBJ1-1 and V is TRBV11-1; TRBD1 might be the D (5 bases). Germline loops: CDR1 SGHAT, CDR2 FQDESV (reference sequence). This CDR3 spans 16 amino acids. Trimming pared 5 bases from V and 4 bases from J, leaving 20 bases between. This chain's CDR3 is CASSPYGGGSGTEAFF. The CDR3 DNA reads TGTGCCAGCAGCCCTTATGGCGGGGGGAGCGGCACTGAAGCTTTCTTT.

This clone has just a few counts. The gene calls are TRBV6-2 or TRBV6-3 and TRBJ2-1, with TRBD2 matching 10 bases. J lost 0 bases, V lost 7 bases, and 6 bases had no gene match. This CDR3 has 16 residues. Germline values: CDR1 MNHEY, CDR2 SVGEGT. CDR3 sequence (DNA): TGTGCCAGCAACCCAGCGGGAGGGCCCTCCTACAATGAGCAGTTCTTC. Protein sequence: CASNPAGGPSYNEQFF.

V is TRBV18 and J is TRBJ1-1; 8 bases fit TRBD1. CDR1 and CDR2 from the germline V gene are KGHSH and LQKENI. The CDR3 has 15 residues. After removal of 6 bases from V and 1 base from J, the junction contained 7 bases not matched to a gene. As DNA, the CDR3 is TGTGCCAGCTCCCTACGGACAGGGAGGAACACTGAAGCTTTCTTT. Translating gives CASSLRTGRNTEAFF.

The chain joins TRBV9 to TRBJ1-5; no reliable D call. Germline-derived CDR1 and CDR2 are SGDLS and YYNGEE. V dropped 3 bases and J dropped 0 bases, with 7 bases sitting between them. This CDR3 spans 14 amino acids. CDR3 sequence: CASSATDSNQPQHF. CDR3 coding DNA: TGTGCCAGCAGCGCCACAGATAGCAATCAGCCCCAGCATTTT.

J is TRBJ2-5 and V is TRBV29-1; the D gene is possibly TRBD1 (6 bases). In germline, CDR1 is SQVTM, CDR2 ANQGSEA. There are 16 residues in the CDR3. The ends were cut back, 3 bases at V and 5 bases at J, with 22 bases in the middle. The CDR3 here is CSVEGTLDSRRETQYF. CDR3 DNA: TGCAGCGTTGAGGGGACCCTGGACAGCCGACGGGAGACCCAGTACTTC.

This chain links TRBV12-1 with TRBJ2-3; the tabulated D call, TRBD2, remains unverified against the DNA. TRBV12-1 is annotated as a pseudogene. There are 16 residues in the CDR3. CDR3 loop: CASSLGAGETTDTQYF. CDR3 bases: TGTGCCAGCAGCTTGGGAGCGGGGGAAACCACAGATACGCAGTATTTT.

The V gene is TRBV10-3, the J gene TRBJ2-6; D not resolved. Between the trimmed V and J ends, which lost 3 bases and 0 bases, there was a span of 6 bases. The CDR3 runs 15 residues. Per germline, CDR1 ENHRY and CDR2 SYGVKD. The CDR3 DNA sequence: TGTGCCATCAGTGACAGCGTCTCTGGGGCCAACGTCCTGACTTTC. Protein product: CAISDSVSGANVLTF.

The rearrangement links TRBV29-1 to TRBJ1-1; tentative D call: TRBD1 (5 bases). The CDR3 extends over 12 amino acids. Germline CDR1 reads SQVTM; CDR2 reads ANQGSEA. V lost 4 bases, J lost 0 bases, and 6 bases lay in between. The CDR3 sequence: CSVAGVNTEAFF. CDR3 in DNA: TGCAGCGTTGCGGGGGTGAACACTGAAGCTTTCTTT.

This chain links TRBV25-1 with TRBJ2-2; D perhaps matches TRBD2 (6 bases). V lost 7 bases, J lost 0 bases, and 15 bases lay in between. The length of the CDR3 is 16 residues. CDR1 and CDR2 from the germline V gene are MGHDK and SYGVNS. CDR3 loop: CASTSGLRANTGELFF. The CDR3 coding sequence is TGTGCCAGCACTTCGGGACTTCGCGCGAACACCGGGGAGCTGTTTTTT.

The rearrangement joins TRBV3-1 (or the pseudogene TRBV3-2) to TRBJ2-2, with 7 bases aligning to TRBD1. The germline V gene encodes CDR1 LGHDT and CDR2 YNNKEL (reference sequence). V lost 6 bases and J lost 7; bases outside the gene matches: 2. The CDR3 spans 12 residues. The CDR3: CASSRQGGELFF. CDR3 DNA: TGTGCCAGCAGTCGACAGGGCGGGGAGCTGTTTTTT.

The J gene is TRBJ2-1, the V gene TRBV7-2; TRBD2 agrees at 9 bases. V was pared by 1 base and J by 0 bases, with 10 bases of the junction left unmatched. Germline loops: CDR1 SGHTA, CDR2 FQGNSA. This CDR3 has 19 amino acids. CDR3 DNA: TGTGCCAGCAGCTTAGGGCAGCGCGGGAGGGTGAGCTCCTACAATGAGCAGTTCTTC. This translates into CASSLGQRGRVSSYNEQFF.

The V call is TRBV5-4, the J call TRBJ2-1, with 13 bases matching TRBD2. This CDR3 region has 15 residues. CDR1 and CDR2 (germline): SGHNT, YYREEE (reference sequence). V lost 3 bases to trimming and J lost 9 bases; unmatched junction nucleotides: 6. The CDR3 DNA reads as TGTGCCAGCAGCTCTGGGACTAGCGGGACTGTTGAGCAGTTCTTC. This codes for CASSSGTSGTVEQFF.

This clone was recorded once. The chain recombines TRBV5-4 with TRBJ2-1, with 11 bases fitting TRBD2. Germline assignment: CDR1 SGHNT and CDR2 YYREEE (reference sequence). Trimming removed 3 bases from V and 5 bases from J; junction bases left unmatched: 4. The CDR3 is 15 amino acids. The DNA for the CDR3 is TGTGCCAGCAGCTCCCATAGCGGGAGGGACAATGAGCAGTTCTTC. Translation gives CASSSHSGRDNEQFF.

The chain employs TRBV18 and TRBJ2-7; TRBD2 matches at 7 bases. V was pared by 3 bases and J by 4 bases, with 12 bases of the junction left unmatched. The CDR3 is 16 amino acids. Germline V gene lookup returns CDR1 KGHSH and CDR2 LQKENI. In DNA, the CDR3 is TGTGCCAGCTCACCTCAGGGAGCGGGAACCCCATACGAGCAGTACTTC. Protein product: CASSPQGAGTPYEQYF.

This sequence joins TRBV29-1 and TRBJ2-2; TRBD1 might be the D (6 bases). V was clipped by 6 bases and J by 1 base, with 12 bases between them. Germline V CDR1 and CDR2: SQVTM, ANQGSEA. The CDR3 has 14 residues. The CDR3 DNA is TGCAGCGTCAGAGGACAGATGAACACCGGGGAGCTGTTTTTT. Its translation is CSVRGQMNTGELFF.

CDR3 sequence: CAISIAGSSYNEQFF. CDR3 in DNA: TGTGCCATCAGTATAGCGGGGAGCTCCTACAATGAGCAGTTCTTC. J is TRBJ2-1 and V is TRBV10-3; TRBD2 matches at 8 bases. CDR3 length: 15 residues. V lost 5 bases and J lost 0; bases outside the gene matches: 3. The germline gives CDR1 ENHRY, CDR2 SYGVKD.

Of note for this clone: The sample carries other DNA sequences with the same CDR3. The gene calls are TRBV4-3 and TRBJ2-3, with 11 bases fitting TRBD2. Unmatched junction bases numbered 0, after V lost 1 base and J lost 0 bases. This CDR3 region has 16 residues. CDR1 and CDR2 (germline): LGHNA, YSLEER. CDR3 nucleotides: TGCGCCAGCAGCCAAGCTAGCGGGAGGAGCACAGATACGCAGTATTTT. As protein: CASSQASGRSTDTQYF.

The chain couples TRBV10-3 to TRBJ2-1; TRBD2 agrees at 7 bases. J was trimmed by 7 bases and V by 5 bases; bases with no gene match: 5. This CDR3 region has 13 residues. The V gene's germline CDR1 is ENHRY and CDR2 SYGVKD. In nucleotides, the CDR3 is TGTGCCATCAGTCGGGACGGGAGGAATGAGCAGTTCTTC. Protein sequence: CAISRDGRNEQFF.

The rearrangement links TRBV7-2 to TRBJ2-1; possibly TRBD2 for D (7 bases). The CDR3 totals 17 residues. From germline, CDR1 is SGHTA and CDR2 FQGNSA. The ends were cut back, 6 bases at V and 0 bases at J, with 18 bases in the middle. The CDR3 region has the DNA TGTGCCAGCAGTTTTCGAAGGGGGGGTAGCTCCTACAATGAGCAGTTCTTC. It translates to CASSFRRGGSSYNEQFF.

V is TRBV30 and J is TRBJ1-6, with D maybe TRBD1 (6 bases). Trimming cost V 4 bases and J 15 bases, with 16 bases left between them. This CDR3 spans 12 amino acids. Germline V gives CDR1 GTSNPN, CDR2 SVGIG (reference sequence). The CDR3 coding sequence is TGTGCCTGGAACCCCGCGGGGGGCAACCTCCACTTT. Translated: CAWNPAGGNLHF.